There are a few counts of the clone carrying this T cell receptor (beta chain). The antigen is not known. This specimen belongs to a study of radiotherapy plus CTLA-4 blockade in lung cancer. Study-wide context: Objective responses were recorded in around a sixth of patients, with disease control recorded in approximately 32%. Study observations and caveats: Tumor-derived TCR clones expanded in blood after radiotherapy plus ipilimumab. Response, reportedly, was best predicted by interferon-beta along with early blood T cell clone dynamics.

V was shortened by 4 bases and J by 0 bases, with 10 bases between the two germline ends. Germline CDR1 LNHDA, CDR2 SQIVND (reference sequence). The CDR3 has 15 residues. Produced via immunoSEQ multiplex PCR; TCRdb's table is partial and in-frame only. The table records approximately 83,000 clones, around 81% of them present only once. Those with chemo-refractory metastatic non-small-cell lung cancer were treated with focal radiation combined with CTLA-4 blockade using ipilimumab. This specimen consisted of peripheral blood, obtained from a patient treated with radiotherapy plus ipilimumab. This TCR came from a human donor with non-small cell lung cancer who had a partial response to radiotherapy plus ipilimumab. Some clones in this sample may be carry-over from other donors' samples. The gene calls are TRBV19 and TRBJ1-5, with D uncertain. The CDR3 bases are TGTGCCAGTAGTACCCGAGGGAATAGCAATCAGCCCCAGCATTTT. Protein sequence: CASSTRGNSNQPQHF.